This T cell receptor beta chain appears in the sequencing data of a study of blood T cell repertoires in COVID-19. Study overall: Samples came from the United States, Italy and Spain, spanning acute and convalescent COVID-19. Nucleic acid was either cDNA or gDNA, and it came from T cells, B-cell-depleted T cells, or PBMCs.

CDR3 length equals 14 residues. Germline CDR1 SGHVS, CDR2 FNYEAQ. After removal of 3 bases from V and 5 bases from J, the junction contained 3 bases not matched to a gene. It was during active infection that Seattle patients were enrolled and then longitudinally followed. In the original analysis: Scientists estimated how many nucleated cells there were by amplifying reference gene primers. TCRdb's table, derived via immunoSEQ multiplex PCR, lists solely in-frame clones and lacks some. The V and J calls and clone size were taken over from that table, and D and trimming were inferred from the DNA. The repertoire has approximately 36,000 clones, approximately 74% of them found once; the top ten carry under 12%. This clone was detected a few times.

This clonotype originated in a man between 65 and 85 years old with COVID-19, enrolled during active disease. This chain uses TRBV7-6 with TRBJ1-5, with 8 bases identical to TRBD1. Input material: peripheral blood. The CDR3 spells CASSLYRGDQPQHF. The CDR3 DNA sequence: TGTGCCAGCAGCTTGTACAGGGGGGATCAGCCCCAGCATTTT.